One TCR beta chain is described in this entry. Its matching antigen is unknown. This record belongs to a study of T cells in Graves' hyperthyroidism and ophthalmopathy. Amplified TCR beta CDR3 regions derived from RNA transcripts. In the first-round RT-PCR of the TCR CDR3, the HTBI primer set was used. TCRdb redid the calling of the multiplex PCR reads with MiXCR, one entry per CDR3 protein. The sample shows more than 550,000 distinct CDR3 sequences, 45% of them seen only once. CDR1 and CDR2 from the germline V gene are MGHDK and SYGVNS. J gave up 0 bases and V 11 bases, and 6 bases lay outside the gene matches. This CDR3 region has 14 residues. The study's findings and limits: The model forecast ophthalmopathy, anticipating it by a median roughly 6 months before onset.

The chain has TRBV25-1 and TRBJ2-7; the match to TRBD1 covers 11 bases. Sequencing was done on a sample of peripheral blood or thyroid tissue (not recorded which). This receptor was taken from an adult man with Graves' disease, either hyperthyroidism or ophthalmopathy (not recorded which). DNA for the CDR3: TGTGCCCTCAGCGGACAGGGGGCCTCCTACGAGCAGTACTTC. Translated: CALSGQGASYEQYF.